The 27 T cell receptor beta chains given below trace back to one sample, sequenced in a study of T-cell reconstitution after alpha-beta-depleted transplantation in children. Construction of the TCRbeta library involved unique molecular identifiers. TCRdb reprocessed the PCR reads via MiXCR and lists one record per CDR3 protein. The repertoire holds a few hundred thousand distinct CDR3 sequences, with 11% as singletons. Sequencing used peripheral blood, obtained 180 days after TCRalphabeta/CD19-depleted stem cell transplant. The receptors come from a male patient between 2 and 15 years old who had a stem cell transplant for chronic granulomatous disease, so the T cells may come from the graft donor.

This clonotype was detected many times. J is TRBJ2-5 and V is TRBV29-1; tentatively, D is TRBD1 (7 bases). In germline, CDR1 is SQVTM, CDR2 ANQGSEA. The CDR3 contains 13 residues. V was cut by 6 bases and J by 1 base, with 12 bases left in between. The CDR3 DNA follows: TGCAGCGTGGGGGGACAGAGCCAAGAGACCCAGTACTTC. Its translation is CSVGGQSQETQYF.

The chain couples TRBV7-7 to TRBJ2-1; 15 bases agree with TRBD2. This CDR3 region has 15 residues. With V trimmed by 5 bases and J by 8 bases, 4 bases remained unmatched. CDR1 is SSHAT, CDR2 FNYEAQ, per germline (reference sequence). The CDR3 bases are TGTGCCAGCAGCCCGGGACTAGCGGGGGGCGATGAGCAGTTCTTC. Protein sequence: CASSPGLAGGDEQFF.

The table lists this clonotype with a count of one. Since a much larger clone is just one base distant, this may be a read error. The final CDR3 position lacks the conserved phenylalanine or tryptophan, pointing to a likely read error. The V gene is TRBV7-9, the J gene TRBJ2-1; 7 bases fit TRBD2. Germline loops: CDR1 SEHNR, CDR2 FQNEAQ (reference sequence). CDR3 length equals 15 residues. The trim removed 5 bases at V and 6 bases at J, leaving 10 bases unmatched. CDR3 DNA sequence: TGTGCCAGCAGCCCTCGGTCTAGCGGCGCCAATGAGCAGTTCTCC. It yields the protein CASSPRSSGANEQFS.

This clonotype was counted ten times or more. This chain joins TRBV5-1 and TRBJ2-1, with 9 bases identical to TRBD2. Trimming at V came to 1 base and at J to 4 bases, leaving 6 bases not matched to a gene. CDR3 length: 16 residues. CDR1 and CDR2 (germline): SGHRS, YFSETQ. CDR3 nucleotide sequence: TGCGCCAGCAGCTTGTGGCGGGAGGGCCCATACAATGAGCAGTTCTTC. It yields the protein CASSLWREGPYNEQFF.

This clonotype was seen many times. The chain joins TRBV20-1 to TRBJ2-1; TRBD2 aligns across 11 bases. V lost 4 bases, J lost 6 bases, and 5 bases stayed unmatched. In germline, CDR1 is DFQATT, CDR2 SNEGSKA (reference sequence). The CDR3 is 14 residues long. CDR3 loop: CSATALAGANEQFF. For the CDR3, the DNA is TGCAGTGCTACAGCACTAGCGGGAGCCAATGAGCAGTTCTTC.

This clonotype was detected ten times or more. The V gene is TRBV20-1, the J gene TRBJ2-7; D is unresolved. Trimming cost V 3 bases and J 1 base, with 13 bases left between them. Germline CDR1 reads DFQATT; CDR2 reads SNEGSKA (reference sequence). The CDR3 extends over 14 amino acids. CDR3 coding DNA: TGCAGTGCTAGTGGGGTAGGGTGGTCCTACGAGCAGTACTTC. Its protein product is CSASGVGWSYEQYF.

In its sample, this clonotype was seen many times. The chain couples TRBV5-1 to TRBJ1-2; D is uncertain. The germline CDR1 and CDR2 sequences are SGHRS and YFSETQ. V was trimmed by 0 bases and J by 6 bases, leaving 6 bases between them. The CDR3 totals 12 residues. The CDR3 region is CASSLGRNGYTF. CDR3 nucleotide sequence: TGCGCCAGCAGCTTGGGGAGGAATGGCTACACCTTC.

The table lists this clonotype with many counts. This rearrangement joins TRBV9 to TRBJ2-6; 8 nucleotides match TRBD1. CDR3 length: 17 residues. Losses at the gene ends were 4 bases for V and 2 bases for J; bases not matched to a gene: 8. CDR1 and CDR2 from the germline V gene are SGDLS and YYNGEE. CDR3 bases: TGTGCCAGCAGCCCCGGACAGGGCCGGGCTGGGGCCAACGTCCTGACTTTC. Encoded protein: CASSPGQGRAGANVLTF.

In the case of this clonotype: At one end the junction does not follow the germline gene, possibly because of a read error. CDR3 in amino acids: CASCQDGLASPTQYF. The CDR3 coding sequence is TGTGCCAGCTGCCAAGATGGGCTAGCGAGTCCTACCCAGTACTTC. The chain recombines TRBV3-1 with TRBJ2-5; D may be TRBD2 (6 bases). The CDR3 totals 15 residues. Germline CDR1 and CDR2: LGHDT and YNNKEL (reference sequence).

This clonotype was picked up many times. The chain carries TRBV15 and TRBJ2-2; 10 bases are a match to TRBD1. This CDR3 comprises 17 residues. V lost 0 bases and J lost 5; bases outside the gene matches: 6. Per germline, CDR1 LNHNV and CDR2 YYDKDF (reference sequence). This CDR3 reads CATSRDRGQGRTGELFF. The DNA for the CDR3 is TGTGCCACCAGCAGAGATCGGGGACAGGGGAGGACCGGGGAGCTGTTTTTT.

There are many counts of this clonotype. The chain carries TRBV12-3 or TRBV12-4 and TRBJ2-5; 9 bases are a match to TRBD2. The CDR3 is 14 residues long. V trimming: 3 bases; J trimming: 4 bases; junction bases outside the gene matches: 3. CDR3 region: CASSLGTSRETQYF. CDR3 nucleotides: TGTGCCAGCAGTTTGGGGACTAGCCGAGAGACCCAGTACTTC.

On this clonotype itself: A read error is possible here, since a much larger clone lies one base away. CDR3 DNA: TGCGCCAGCAGCTTGGTAGGGGGCGCAGATACGCAGTATTTT. Amino acids: CASSLVGGADTQYF. The J gene is TRBJ2-3, the V gene TRBV5-1, with 7 bases aligning to TRBD1. CDR3 size: 14 residues. Germline V gives CDR1 SGHRS, CDR2 YFSETQ. V was clipped by 0 bases and J by 4 bases; unmatched bases: 2.

This clonotype has ten or more counts. The genes are TRBV7-6 and TRBJ2-1; D may be TRBD2 (7 bases). The CDR3 is 16 residues long. Germline CDR1 reads SGHVS; CDR2 reads FNYEAQ. V was trimmed by 6 bases and J by 2 bases, leaving 17 bases between them. CDR3 DNA: TGTGCCAGCAGTCAAGGGGCGGGGGCGACCTACAATGAGCAGTTCTTC. The encoded protein is CASSQGAGATYNEQFF.

There are many counts of this clonotype. CDR3 sequence: CSARVTSGISYEQYF. CDR3 nucleotide sequence: TGCAGTGCTAGAGTGACTAGCGGGATCTCCTACGAGCAGTACTTC. J is TRBJ2-7 and V is TRBV20-1, with 11 bases aligning to TRBD2. With 1 base clipped from V and 0 bases from J, the junction kept 2 bases outside the gene matches. Germline V gives CDR1 DFQATT, CDR2 SNEGSKA (reference sequence). The CDR3 consists of 15 residues.

The sample holds many counts of this clonotype. This rearrangement joins TRBV5-6 to TRBJ2-7, with 9 bases lining up with TRBD2. V was pared by 0 bases and J by 5 bases, with 3 bases of the junction left unmatched. Germline V CDR1 and CDR2: SGHDT, YYEEEE. The CDR3 loop spans 14 amino acids. CDR3 coding DNA: TGTGCCAGCAGCTTGGGGGCTAGCGGGAACGAGCAGTACTTC. Encoded protein: CASSLGASGNEQYF.

The rearrangement uses TRBV5-4 and TRBJ2-5; D is possibly TRBD1 (5 bases). The germline V gene encodes CDR1 SGHNT and CDR2 YYREEE (reference sequence). The V end was cut by 1 base, the J end by 3 bases, with 19 bases between. The CDR3 runs 17 residues. The CDR3 is CASSLLPWAGIEETQYF. For the CDR3, the DNA is TGTGCCAGCAGCTTGCTGCCATGGGCAGGGATAGAAGAGACCCAGTACTTC.

This clonotype has at least ten counts. This chain uses TRBV20-1 with TRBJ2-2; D call uncertain. The V gene's germline CDR1 is DFQATT and CDR2 SNEGSKA (reference sequence). The CDR3 length is 13 residues. V lost 2 bases and J 2 bases, leaving 6 bases between the germline ends. CDR3 sequence (DNA): TGCAGTGCTAGATACGATAACACCGGGGAGCTGTTTTTT. Encoded protein: CSARYDNTGELFF.

This clonotype was seen a handful of times. V gene TRBV7-8 combines with J gene TRBJ2-7; tentative D call: TRBD2 (5 bases). The germline V gene encodes CDR1 SGHVS and CDR2 FQNEAQ. With 4 bases removed from V and 3 bases from J, the gap between germline ends came to 16 bases. The CDR3 contains 15 residues. The CDR3 sequence is CASSSPGNRGYEQYF. DNA for the CDR3: TGTGCCAGCAGCTCACCCGGGAACAGAGGCTACGAGCAGTACTTC.

In its sample, this clonotype was seen many times. This chain links TRBV12-3 or TRBV12-4 with TRBJ2-2, with 10 bases lining up with TRBD1. CDR3 size: 14 residues. V lost 8 bases, J lost 5 bases, and 5 bases stayed unmatched. The CDR3 loop reads CASRQGALTGELFF. CDR3 DNA: TGTGCCAGCCGACAGGGGGCACTTACCGGGGAGCTGTTTTTT.

The chain is built from TRBV2 and TRBJ2-3; the D gene is possibly TRBD1 (5 bases). The germline gives CDR1 SNHLY, CDR2 FYNNEI. With 7 bases removed from V and 5 bases from J, the gap between germline ends came to 22 bases. This CDR3 has 16 residues. CDR3 coding DNA: TGTGCCAGCACCCAGGGTCAGTCACCCCTCGAAGATACGCAGTATTTT. Protein: CASTQGQSPLEDTQYF.

This chain joins TRBV27 and TRBJ2-2; TRBD1 is a possible D gene (5 bases). CDR1 MNHEY and CDR2 SMNVEV come from the germline V gene (reference sequence). V was pared by 5 bases and J by 9 bases, with 10 bases between. This CDR3 is built from 12 residues. The CDR3 sequence is CASSATGRELFF. Written as DNA, the CDR3 is TGTGCCAGCAGTGCCACAGGAAGGGAGCTGTTTTTT.

In this sample, this clonotype turned up once. A read error is possible here, since a much larger clone lies one base away. The V call is TRBV20-1, the J call TRBJ2-1; TRBD2 aligns across 12 bases. This CDR3 comprises 14 residues. CDR1 and CDR2 from the germline V gene are DFQATT and SNEGSKA (reference sequence). Unmatched junction bases numbered 5, after V lost 7 bases and J lost 4 bases. CDR3 DNA sequence: TGCAGTGTCCTAGCGGGAGGGCGTTACAATGAGCAGTTCTTC. Translation: CSVLAGGRYNEQFF.

Points on this clonotype: A much larger clone lies a single base off, so this may be a read error. The chain links TRBV5-1 to TRBJ2-5, with D unresolved. The CDR3 sequence is 13 residues long. Per the germline V gene, CDR1 is SGHRS and CDR2 is YFSETQ. The CDR3 protein is CTSSLRVQETQYF. Here the CDR3 DNA reads TGCACCAGCAGCTTAAGGGTTCAAGAGACCCAGTACTTC.

The chain recombines TRBV2 with TRBJ2-3; no reliable D call. The V and J ends lost 4 bases and 0 bases respectively, with 5 bases between them. CDR1 is SNHLY, CDR2 FYNNEI, per germline. This CDR3 region has 13 residues. The CDR3 region is CASSARSTDTQYF. The CDR3 coding sequence is TGTGCCAGCAGTGCTAGAAGCACAGATACGCAGTATTTT.

This clonotype was observed at least ten times. The chain links TRBV6-5 to TRBJ1-2; 8 nucleotides line up with TRBD1. The CDR3 loop spans 15 amino acids. Germline CDR1 is MNHEY and CDR2 is SVGAGI. With V trimmed by 5 bases and J by 4 bases, 9 bases remained unmatched. The CDR3 coding sequence is TGTGCCAGCAGTAGACAGGGGTGGCCTCCCTATGGCTACACCTTC. It specifies CASSRQGWPPYGYTF.

The table lists this clonotype with many counts. The chain recombines TRBV11-2 with TRBJ2-1; 7 bases are shared with TRBD1. CDR3 size: 13 residues. Germline V gene sequence: CDR1 SGHAT, CDR2 FQNNGV. Losses at the gene ends were 5 bases for V and 10 bases for J; bases not matched to a gene: 8. In nucleotides, the CDR3 is TGTGCCAGCAGCCCAACAGGGACAGCCGAGCAGTTCTTC. Translation gives CASSPTGTAEQFF.

In this sample, this clonotype turned up a few times. The J gene is TRBJ1-5, the V gene TRBV30, with a weak D call TRBD1 (6 bases). Germline lookup yields CDR1 GTSNPN and CDR2 SVGIG (reference sequence). CDR3 size: 13 residues. V shed 2 bases and J shed 5 bases, with 10 bases lying between them. The CDR3 protein is CAWSNGGDQPQHF. The CDR3 DNA reads as TGTGCCTGGAGTAACGGGGGCGATCAGCCCCAGCATTTT.